Below, 8 T cell receptor beta chains from the same sample are listed, as sequenced in a study of shared clonotypes between healthy human individuals. Repertoires were generated with immunoSEQ multiplex PCR, while TCRdb's copy carries only in-frame clones and drops some. Here the sample spans 850,000 to 1,100,000 clones, around 77% being singletons. Sequences were obtained from memory CD4+ T cells from PBMCs. The sample's subset: CD45RA-negative fraction. These receptors were taken from a man between 18 and 35 years old in good health. Some clones in this sample may be carry-over from other donors' samples.

This clone was picked up one time. V and J are TRBV11-2 and TRBJ2-1; TRBD2 matches at 12 bases. CDR3 length equals 15 residues. V lost 8 bases, J lost 3 bases, and 5 bases stayed unmatched. Germline CDR1 is SGHAT and CDR2 is FQNNGV. In DNA form, the CDR3 reads TGTGCCAGCGAAAAGACTAGCGGGGGCTACAATGAGCAGTTCTTC. Translation: CASEKTSGGYNEQFF.

As regards this clone: Other nucleotide sequences in the sample specify the same CDR3. V and J are TRBV7-6 and TRBJ1-5; D uncertain. The CDR3 sequence is 13 residues long. Deletions cut 5 bases from V and 7 bases from J, with 12 bases between. Looked up from germline, CDR1 is SGHVS and CDR2 is FNYEAQ. For the CDR3, the DNA is TGTGCCAGCAGCCTCGACCCGGGGCAGCCCCAGCATTTT. Translated, it gives CASSLDPGQPQHF.

The J gene is TRBJ2-1, the V gene TRBV9; 7 nucleotides align to TRBD2. The CDR3 has 17 residues. Trimming removed 0 bases from V and 0 bases from J; junction bases left unmatched: 6. Germline values: CDR1 SGDLS, CDR2 YYNGEE. Here the CDR3 DNA reads TGTGCCAGCAGCGTAGGGGGCGGGAGCGTCTCCTACAATGAGCAGTTCTTC. Translation gives CASSVGGGSVSYNEQFF. The entire variable domain, with the rest obtained from reference TRBV9 and TRBJ2-1, is as follows: DSGVTQTPKHLITATGQRVTLRCSPRSGDLSVYWYQQSLDQGLQFLIQYYNGEERAKGNILERFSAQQFPDLHSELNLSSLELGDSALYFCASSVGGGSVSYNEQFFGPGTRLTVL.

This rearrangement joins TRBV7-3 to TRBJ2-1, with D possibly TRBD1 on 6 matching bases. CDR1 is SGHTA, CDR2 FQGTGA, per germline. There are 15 residues in the CDR3. The V end lost 1 base, the J end lost 4 bases, and 11 bases lay between the germline ends. CDR3 loop: CASSLKLGGYNEQFF. CDR3 DNA sequence: TGTGCCAGCAGCTTAAAACTAGGGGGTTACAATGAGCAGTTCTTC.

The chain has TRBV28 and TRBJ1-4; possibly TRBD1 for D (6 bases). This CDR3 contains 14 residues. Germline V gene lookup returns CDR1 MDHEN and CDR2 SYDVKM. Between the trimmed V and J ends, which lost 7 bases and 5 bases, there was a span of 14 bases. CDR3 region: CASTSRTVNEKLFF. The CDR3 coding sequence is TGTGCCAGCACTTCCAGGACAGTGAATGAAAAACTGTTTTTT.

V is TRBV19 and J is TRBJ1-4, with D possibly being TRBD1 (5 bases). The CDR3 is 15 amino acids. Per germline, CDR1 LNHDA and CDR2 SQIVND (reference sequence). Trimming removed 5 bases at V and 8 bases at J, with 18 bases between. For the CDR3, the DNA is TGTGCCAGTAGTTCCATCCGGGACTCGAGGGAAAAACTGTTTTTT. Translated: CASSSIRDSREKLFF. The full variable domain, rest sourced from reference TRBV19 and TRBJ1-4, is DGGITQSPKYLFRKEGQNVTLSCEQNLNHDAMYWYRQDPGQGLRLIYYSQIVNDFQKGDIAEGYSVSREKKESFPLTVTSAQKNPTAFYLCASSSIRDSREKLFFGSGTQLSVL.

This rearrangement joins TRBV2 to TRBJ1-2, with D possibly being TRBD1 (6 bases). V was clipped by 6 bases and J by 6 bases, with 17 bases between them. There are 14 residues in the CDR3. The germline V gene encodes CDR1 SNHLY and CDR2 FYNNEI. CDR3 in DNA: TGTGCCAGCAGCGATACGGGGGGCTGGGATGGCTACACCTTC. Protein: CASSDTGGWDGYTF.

The CDR3 DNA follows: TGTGCCAGCAGCCCGCGGGAGGCCTCCTACGAGCAGTACTTC. Its translation is CASSPREASYEQYF. The chain joins TRBV9 to TRBJ2-7; 8 nucleotides match TRBD2. Germline V lookup: CDR1 SGDLS, CDR2 YYNGEE. The CDR3 covers 14 residues. J lost 0 bases, V lost 4 bases, and 3 bases had no gene match.